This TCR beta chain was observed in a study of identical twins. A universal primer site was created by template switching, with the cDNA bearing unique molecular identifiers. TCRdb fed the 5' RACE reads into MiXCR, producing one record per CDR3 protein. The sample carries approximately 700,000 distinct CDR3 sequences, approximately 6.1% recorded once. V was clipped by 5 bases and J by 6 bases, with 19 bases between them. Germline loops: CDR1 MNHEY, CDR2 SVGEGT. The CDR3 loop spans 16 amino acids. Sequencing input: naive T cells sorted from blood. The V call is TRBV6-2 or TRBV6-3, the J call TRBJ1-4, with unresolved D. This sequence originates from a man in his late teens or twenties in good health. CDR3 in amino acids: CASSTIRGVTHEKLFF. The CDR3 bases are TGTGCCAGCAGTACTATACGCGGAGTAACCCATGAAAAACTGTTTTTT.